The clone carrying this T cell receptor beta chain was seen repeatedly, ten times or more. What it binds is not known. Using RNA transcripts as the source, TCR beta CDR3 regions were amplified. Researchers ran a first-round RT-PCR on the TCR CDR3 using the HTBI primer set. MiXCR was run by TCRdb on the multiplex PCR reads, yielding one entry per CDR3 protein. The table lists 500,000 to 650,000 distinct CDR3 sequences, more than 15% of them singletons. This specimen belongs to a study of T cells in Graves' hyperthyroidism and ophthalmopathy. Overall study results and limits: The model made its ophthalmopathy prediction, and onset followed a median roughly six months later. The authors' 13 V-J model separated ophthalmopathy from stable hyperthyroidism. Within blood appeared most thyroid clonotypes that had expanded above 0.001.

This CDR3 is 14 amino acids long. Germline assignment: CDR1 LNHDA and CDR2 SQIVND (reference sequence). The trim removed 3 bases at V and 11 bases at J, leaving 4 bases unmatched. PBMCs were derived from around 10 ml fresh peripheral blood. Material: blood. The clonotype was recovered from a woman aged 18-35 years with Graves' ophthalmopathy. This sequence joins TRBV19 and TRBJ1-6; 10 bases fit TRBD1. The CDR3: CASSMTGGLTPLHF. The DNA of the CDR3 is TGTGCCAGTAGTATGACAGGGGGCCTAACACCCCTCCACTTT.